The 2 T cell receptor beta chains below were found in one sample sequenced in a study of shared clonotypes between healthy human individuals. Libraries were prepared by immunoSEQ multiplex PCR; TCRdb keeps only in-frame clonotypes and omits some of them. Of over a million clones listed, 65% to 80% are singletons. Sequenced material: memory CD4+ T cells sorted from blood. Regarding subset: CD45RA-negative fraction. The receptors here all came from a man between 18 and 29 years old in good health.

V and J are TRBV7-3 and TRBJ2-3, with TRBD1 matching over 7 bases. The CDR3 loop spans 16 amino acids. Germline V gene lookup returns CDR1 SGHTA and CDR2 FQGTGA. V lost 3 bases and J lost 1; bases outside the gene matches: 7. CDR3 in DNA: TGTGCCAGCAGCTTTAAGGGGGCCGGGGGCACAGATACGCAGTATTTT. Protein: CASSFKGAGGTDTQYF.

The CDR3: CASRDRGSWELFF. In DNA, the CDR3 is TGTGCCAGCAGGGACAGGGGCTCTTGGGAGCTGTTTTTT. The chain recombines TRBV6-5 with TRBJ2-2, with TRBD1 matching 9 bases. The CDR3 loop spans 13 amino acids. Trimming removed 6 bases from V and 9 bases from J; junction bases left unmatched: 5. Germline V lookup: CDR1 MNHEY, CDR2 SVGAGI.